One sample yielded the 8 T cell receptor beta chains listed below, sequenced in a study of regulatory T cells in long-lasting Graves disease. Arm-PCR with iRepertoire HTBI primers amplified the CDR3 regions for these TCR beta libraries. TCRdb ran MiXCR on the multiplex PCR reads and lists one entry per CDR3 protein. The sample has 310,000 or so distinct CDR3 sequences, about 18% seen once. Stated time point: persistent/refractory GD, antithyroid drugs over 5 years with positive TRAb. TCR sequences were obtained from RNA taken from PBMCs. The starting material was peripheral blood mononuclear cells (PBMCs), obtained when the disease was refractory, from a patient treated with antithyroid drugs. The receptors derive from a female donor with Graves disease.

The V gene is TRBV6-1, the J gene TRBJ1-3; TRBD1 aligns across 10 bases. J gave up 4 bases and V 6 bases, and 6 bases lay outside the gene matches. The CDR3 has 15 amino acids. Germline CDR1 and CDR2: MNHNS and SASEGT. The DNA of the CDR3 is TGTGCCAGCAGCAGACAGGGGGCGAGCGGAAACACCATATATTTT. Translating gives CASSRQGASGNTIYF.

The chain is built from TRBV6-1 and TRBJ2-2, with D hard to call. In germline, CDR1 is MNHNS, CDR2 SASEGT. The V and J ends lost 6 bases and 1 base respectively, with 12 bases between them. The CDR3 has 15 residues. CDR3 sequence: CASRNDFLNTGELFF. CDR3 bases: TGTGCCAGCAGAAACGACTTCTTGAACACCGGGGAGCTGTTTTTT.

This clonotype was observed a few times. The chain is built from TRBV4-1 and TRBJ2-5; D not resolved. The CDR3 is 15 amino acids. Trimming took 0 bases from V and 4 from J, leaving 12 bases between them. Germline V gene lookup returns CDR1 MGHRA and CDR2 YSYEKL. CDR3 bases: TGCGCCAGCAGCCAAGATCTCCGACCTGGAGAGACCCAGTACTTC. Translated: CASSQDLRPGETQYF.

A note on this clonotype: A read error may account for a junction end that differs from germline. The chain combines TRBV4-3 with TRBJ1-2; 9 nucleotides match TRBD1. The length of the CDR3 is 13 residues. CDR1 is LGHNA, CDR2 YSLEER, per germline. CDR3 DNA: TGCGCCAGCAGCCAACTAGGGACAGGGCCCGGAAGCTTC. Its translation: CASSQLGTGPGSF.

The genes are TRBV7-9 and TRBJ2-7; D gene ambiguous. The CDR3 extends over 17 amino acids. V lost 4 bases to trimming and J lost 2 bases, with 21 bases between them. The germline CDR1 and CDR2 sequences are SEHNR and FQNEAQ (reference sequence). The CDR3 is CASSSLKGRSLTYEQYF. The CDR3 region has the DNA TGTGCCAGCAGCTCCTTAAAGGGCAGGTCATTAACCTACGAGCAGTACTTC.

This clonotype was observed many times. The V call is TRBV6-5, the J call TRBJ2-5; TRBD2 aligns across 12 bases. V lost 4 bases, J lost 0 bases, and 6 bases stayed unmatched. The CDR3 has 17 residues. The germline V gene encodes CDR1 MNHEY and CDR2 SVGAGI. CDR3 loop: CASSSTSGGMYQETQYF. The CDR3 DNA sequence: TGTGCCAGCAGTTCGACTAGCGGGGGAATGTACCAAGAGACCCAGTACTTC.

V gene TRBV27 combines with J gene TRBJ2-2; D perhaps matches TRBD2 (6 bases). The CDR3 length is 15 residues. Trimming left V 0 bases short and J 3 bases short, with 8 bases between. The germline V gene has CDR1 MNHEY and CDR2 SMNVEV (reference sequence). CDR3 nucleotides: TGTGCCAGCAGTTTATCTTCGGGGGACACCGGGGAGCTGTTTTTT. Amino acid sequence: CASSLSSGDTGELFF.

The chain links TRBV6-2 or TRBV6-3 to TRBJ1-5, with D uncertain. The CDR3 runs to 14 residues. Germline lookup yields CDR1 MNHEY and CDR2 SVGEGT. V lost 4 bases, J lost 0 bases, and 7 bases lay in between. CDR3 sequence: CASSLLDSNQPQHF. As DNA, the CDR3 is TGTGCCAGCAGTTTACTTGATAGCAATCAGCCCCAGCATTTT.